The entry that follows covers one T cell receptor (beta chain) sequence. The entry originates in a study of blood T cell repertoires in COVID-19. Turning to the study itself: Samples representing acute and convalescent COVID-19 were sourced from the United States, Italy and Spain. In each case, the material was cDNA or gDNA derived from T cells, B-cell-depleted T cells, or PBMCs.

Patients in Seattle were enrolled during active infection, then followed longitudinally. How the authors handled the data: From reference gene primer amplification, estimates of nucleated cell counts were derived. Profiling relied on immunoSEQ multiplex PCR, and the TCRdb table lists in-frame clones only, not all of them. Clone size and V and J calls were adopted from that table, with D and trimming inferred from the DNA. Among about 220,000 clones, 70% to 90% were seen once, and the ten largest hold about 2.5%. The sequence derives from a woman aged 65 to 85 with COVID-19, enrolled during active disease. Input material: peripheral blood.

The chain's CDR3 is CAVQTEQSAQHF. Written as DNA, the CDR3 is TGTGCTGTCCAGACAGAACAATCAGCCCAGCATTTT. The rearrangement joins TRBV28 to TRBJ1-5; D is perhaps TRBD1 (5 bases). There are 12 residues in the CDR3. CDR1 and CDR2 from the germline V gene are MDHEN and SYDVKM.